One and the same sample provided the 8 T cell receptor beta chains below, sequenced in a study of resident and recirculating memory T cells in vitiligo. The table came from immunoSEQ multiplex PCR; TCRdb's copy has only in-frame clones and leaves some out. This sample has more than 35,000 clones, with about nine tenths found just once. Sequencing was carried out using blood. All receptors come from a male donor with vitiligo.

The gene calls are TRBV2 and TRBJ1-2; D remains ambiguous. CDR1 is SNHLY, CDR2 FYNNEI, per germline. This CDR3 spans 14 amino acids. Trimming pared 7 bases from V and 4 bases from J, leaving 16 bases between. The CDR3 DNA reads TGTGCCAGCACCATGAGCGGACTCTCCTATGGCTACACCTTC. It specifies CASTMSGLSYGYTF.

The V gene is TRBV7-6, the J gene TRBJ2-1, with D possibly TRBD2 on 5 matching bases. The V and J ends lost 1 base and 6 bases respectively, with 7 bases between them. This CDR3 region has 13 residues. The germline V gene has CDR1 SGHVS and CDR2 FNYEAQ. The CDR3 bases are TGTGCCAGCAGCTTAGGGAGGTTCAATGAGCAGTTCTTC. Its translation: CASSLGRFNEQFF.

The chain links TRBV2 to TRBJ2-4; no clear D. CDR1 and CDR2 from the germline V gene are SNHLY and FYNNEI. The V gene lost 3 bases and the J gene lost 6 bases, with 15 bases spanning the gap. This CDR3 has 15 amino acids. CDR3 loop: CASSDPRQLGNIQYF. Here the CDR3 DNA reads TGTGCCAGCAGTGACCCCAGGCAGTTAGGAAACATTCAGTACTTC.

This chain uses TRBV19 with TRBJ1-6; 8 bases agree with TRBD1. The V and J ends lost 8 bases and 5 bases, in that order; junction bases with no gene match: 14. CDR3 length: 17 residues. Germline CDR1 reads LNHDA; CDR2 reads SQIVND (reference sequence). The CDR3 is CASRGSSGGSNNSPLHF. CDR3 DNA sequence: TGTGCCAGTCGCGGTTCTTCAGGGGGCTCGAATAATTCACCCCTCCACTTT.

A few counts support this clone. J is TRBJ1-3 and V is TRBV7-9; 7 positions agree with TRBD1. This CDR3 contains 13 residues. Trimming removed 7 bases from V and 5 bases from J; junction bases left unmatched: 5. Germline V gene data show CDR1 as SEHNR and CDR2 as FQNEAQ (reference sequence). The CDR3 DNA follows: TGTGCCAGCACCGCGGGACAGAGAAACACCATATATTTT. Residues: CASTAGQRNTIYF.

The V and J genes are TRBV6-5 and TRBJ2-1, with 9 bases lining up with TRBD2. The V segment lost 5 bases and the J segment 5 bases; nucleotides outside the gene matches: 7. The CDR3 has 15 residues. Germline-derived CDR1 and CDR2 are MNHEY and SVGAGI. This CDR3 is CASSHGLAWDNEQFF. The CDR3, as DNA: TGTGCCAGCAGTCACGGACTAGCGTGGGACAATGAGCAGTTCTTC.

This clone was seen only a few times. The rearrangement joins TRBV14 to TRBJ1-2; D call uncertain. There are 13 residues in the CDR3. Trimming removed 1 base at V and 6 bases at J, with 9 bases between. Germline values: CDR1 SGHDN, CDR2 FVKESK. The chain's CDR3 is CASSQGGYDGYTF. DNA for the CDR3: TGTGCCAGCAGCCAAGGAGGGTATGATGGCTACACCTTC.

The genes are TRBV29-1 and TRBJ1-1; D gene unclear. CDR1 is SQVTM and CDR2 is ANQGSEA in the germline V gene. The CDR3 runs to 10 residues. V gave up 5 bases and J gave up 1 base, with 2 bases separating them. CDR3 residues: CSVQNTEAFF. DNA of the CDR3: TGCAGCGTTCAGAACACTGAAGCTTTCTTT.